The source of this T cell receptor (beta chain) is a study of regulatory T cells in long-lasting Graves disease. Study at large: New Graves' disease cases had less than 3 months of antithyroid drugs.

General study results and limits: Persistent cases favored TRBV28, TRBJ1-2 and TRBJ2-5. Persistent Graves' patients had lower TCR diversity than newly diagnosed ones.

Researchers made TCR beta libraries by using iRepertoire HTBI primers and running Arm-PCR on CDR3 regions. A single record per CDR3 protein comes from TCRdb applying MiXCR to the multiplex PCR reads. The sample carries 300,000 to 400,000 distinct CDR3 sequences, 15% to 20% recorded once. Time point meaning: newly diagnosed GD, antithyroid drugs for less than 3 months. The TCR library was made from RNA that had been extracted from PBMCs in TRIzol. Peripheral blood, at nine milliliters, went into EDTA tubes. V lost 7 bases to trimming and J lost 2 bases; unmatched junction nucleotides: 6. Germline lookup yields CDR1 SQVTM and CDR2 ANQGSEA. The CDR3 spans 13 residues. This clonotype has a count of ten or more. The antigen is undetermined.

The clonotype comes from a female donor with Graves disease. V usage is TRBV29-1 and J usage is TRBJ2-7, with TRBD1 identical over 9 bases. This sample comprised peripheral blood mononuclear cells (PBMCs), obtained at new diagnosis, from a patient treated with antithyroid drugs. The CDR3 DNA reads TGCAGCGCCGGACAGGGGATCCCCTACGAGCAGTACTTC. It codes for CSAGQGIPYEQYF.